This TCR beta chain was observed in a study of shared clonotypes between healthy human individuals. Naive CD8 cells comprised CD45RO-negative, CCR7-positively selected cells, excluding terminally differentiated effector memory CD45RA+ cells. Germline V gene data show CDR1 as SEHNR and CDR2 as FQNEAQ (reference sequence). This CDR3 spans 18 amino acids. V trimming: 5 bases; J trimming: 3 bases; junction bases outside the gene matches: 11. With respect to this clone: Its antigen is not identified.

The study's findings and limits: Exclusively blood specimens were collected; tissue repertoires likely differ. It was observed that approximately 5% of naive CD4 clonotypes were shared across a few donors. What naive subsets generally showed was a larger estimated richness than memory subsets showed. Rarefaction exposed incomplete sorted-subset sequencing despite large depth.

Sequencing used immunoSEQ multiplex PCR; TCRdb keeps in-frame clones, though not all of them. The sample consists of about 700,000 clones, about 90% of them appearing once. The chain employs TRBV7-9 and TRBJ2-3; 13 bases map to TRBD2. This receptor was taken from a man aged 30-40 years in good health. Source material: naive CD8+ T cells sorted from blood. CDR3 DNA: TGTGCCAGCAGCAATGGACTAGCGGGAGAGTATAGAACAGATACGCAGTATTTT. Protein sequence: CASSNGLAGEYRTDTQYF.